One sample yielded the 15 T cell receptor beta chains listed below, sequenced in a study of blood T cell repertoires in COVID-19. Method: immunoSEQ multiplex PCR; TCRdb's copy keeps in-frame clones and lacks some. The repertoire holds about 180,000 clones, with 75% to 90% as singletons. Material: peripheral blood. The receptors derive from a woman aged 55-70 years with acute or convalescent COVID-19.

The chain uses TRBV9 and TRBJ1-1, with TRBD1 matching 7 bases. The length of the CDR3 is 14 residues. The germline V gene encodes CDR1 SGDLS and CDR2 YYNGEE. V was pared by 3 bases and J by 3 bases, with 5 bases of the junction left unmatched. In nucleotides, the CDR3 is TGTGCCAGCAGCGCACAGGGGTTAGACACTGAAGCTTTCTTT. This sequence encodes CASSAQGLDTEAFF.

This rearrangement joins TRBV6-6 to TRBJ2-7, with 8 bases identical to TRBD2. The germline gives CDR1 MNHNY, CDR2 SVGAGI (reference sequence). The CDR3 runs 16 residues. The V and J ends lost 6 bases and 3 bases, in that order; junction bases with no gene match: 13. The CDR3 here is CASRPPGGGRRYEQYF. The CDR3 nucleotides are TGTGCCAGCAGACCTCCGGGGGGGGGCCGCCGCTACGAGCAGTACTTC.

The chain couples TRBV7-3 to TRBJ1-4, with D perhaps matching TRBD1 (5 bases). Trimming took 2 bases from V and 8 from J, leaving 15 bases between them. The length of the CDR3 is 15 residues. Germline-derived CDR1 and CDR2 are SGHTA and FQGTGA. The CDR3 DNA reads TGTGCCAGCAGCTTATCGGGGCGGGGGAACGAAAAACTGTTTTTT. It codes for CASSLSGRGNEKLFF.

This sequence joins TRBV5-6 and TRBJ2-3; TRBD1 matches at 12 bases. The germline CDR1 and CDR2 sequences are SGHDT and YYEEEE. Losses at the gene ends were 4 bases for V and 8 bases for J; bases not matched to a gene: 5. This CDR3 has 14 residues. CDR3 in DNA: TGTGCCAGCAGCCCGGGACAGGGGGCTGGTACGCAGTATTTT. Protein sequence: CASSPGQGAGTQYF.

V gene TRBV28 combines with J gene TRBJ1-1, with D perhaps TRBD1 (5 bases). The CDR3 contains 14 residues. Trimming pared 3 bases from V and 6 bases from J, leaving 14 bases between. Germline V CDR1 and CDR2: MDHEN, SYDVKM. The CDR3 bases are TGTGCCAGCAGTTTTCCCTTAGACAGCGCTGAAGCTTTCTTT. Its translation is CASSFPLDSAEAFF.

J is TRBJ2-2 and V is TRBV3-1 (or the pseudogene TRBV3-2); 8 bases are shared with TRBD2. The junction had 9 bases not matched to a gene; V was cut back by 7 bases and J by 2 bases. The CDR3 is 16 residues long. Germline assignment: CDR1 LGHDT and CDR2 YNNKEL (reference sequence). The CDR3, as DNA: TGTGCCAGCAACCGCGGGGGGCGGGGAAACACCGGGGAGCTGTTTTTT. Encoded protein: CASNRGGRGNTGELFF.

This rearrangement joins TRBV2 to TRBJ2-6; tentatively, D is TRBD2 (5 bases). V was shortened by 7 bases and J by 3 bases, with 10 bases between the two germline ends. Germline CDR1 and CDR2: SNHLY and FYNNEI. The CDR3 sequence is 14 residues long. The CDR3 bases are TGTGCCAGCATGGGAAGCGGTGGGGCCAACGTCCTGACTTTC. Translation: CASMGSGGANVLTF.

The chain joins TRBV14 to TRBJ2-7; weak D call: TRBD1 (5 bases). V was clipped by 4 bases and J by 7 bases, with 11 bases between them. The CDR3 covers 12 residues. Germline assignment: CDR1 SGHDN and CDR2 FVKESK. CDR3: CASSLRGLEQYF. The CDR3 nucleotides are TGTGCCAGCAGCCTTAGGGGCCTGGAGCAGTACTTC.

This clone was counted only a few times. The junction differs from germline at one of its ends, possibly a read error. J is TRBJ2-7 and V is TRBV3-1 (or the pseudogene TRBV3-2); the match to TRBD2 covers 12 bases. Germline CDR1 LGHDT, CDR2 YNNKEL (reference sequence). This CDR3 region has 16 residues. The CDR3 is CASSQDLLAGGYGQYF. In nucleotides, the CDR3 is TGTGCCAGCAGCCAAGACCTACTAGCGGGGGGCTACGGGCAGTACTTC.

The chain joins TRBV7-2 to TRBJ2-3, with TRBD2 identical over 7 bases. Per the germline V gene, CDR1 is SGHTA and CDR2 is FQGNSA. CDR3 length: 15 residues. V lost 0 bases and J lost 5; bases outside the gene matches: 5. DNA of the CDR3: TGTGCCAGCAGCTTAGCGGGGGGAGGGAAAGATACGCAGTATTTT. This translates into CASSLAGGGKDTQYF.

The chain uses TRBV5-1 and TRBJ1-3; possible D gene TRBD1, 5 bases. This CDR3 has 16 residues. Germline CDR1 is SGHRS and CDR2 is YFSETQ. The V end lost 0 bases, the J end lost 0 bases, and 10 bases lay between the germline ends. CDR3 nucleotide sequence: TGCGCCAGCAGCTTGGGCCGGGACTACTCTGGAAACACCATATATTTT. Its translation is CASSLGRDYSGNTIYF.

As DNA, the CDR3 is TGTGCCAGCAGCCCCCGCCCGGGACAGCCGTACGAGCAGTACTTC. Translated: CASSPRPGQPYEQYF. The chain recombines TRBV7-8 with TRBJ2-7; 7 nucleotides match TRBD1. V shed 5 bases and J 4 bases; nucleotides not matched to a gene: 11. Germline CDR1 SGHVS, CDR2 FQNEAQ. The CDR3 spans 15 residues.

J is TRBJ1-4 and V is TRBV11-2, with 9 bases that match TRBD1. The CDR3 extends over 15 amino acids. Germline CDR1 and CDR2: SGHAT and FQNNGV. The V segment lost 5 bases and the J segment 8 bases; nucleotides outside the gene matches: 9. CDR3 loop: CASSATGGGFEKLFF. In DNA form, the CDR3 reads TGTGCCAGCAGCGCAACAGGGGGCGGTTTCGAAAAACTGTTTTTT.

V is TRBV7-3 and J is TRBJ1-1, with a tentative D call TRBD1 (5 bases). The V gene lost 1 base and the J gene lost 0 bases, with 12 bases spanning the gap. CDR1 and CDR2 (germline): SGHTA, FQGTGA. The CDR3 consists of 16 residues. This chain's CDR3 is CASSLNRPRMNTEAFF. The CDR3 region has the DNA TGTGCCAGCAGCTTAAACAGGCCCCGGATGAACACTGAAGCTTTCTTT.

V and J are TRBV5-5 and TRBJ2-3; TRBD2 might be the D (6 bases). V dropped 4 bases and J dropped 3 bases, with 9 bases sitting between them. From germline, CDR1 is SGHKS and CDR2 YYEKEE (reference sequence). This CDR3 spans 13 amino acids. Here the CDR3 DNA reads TGTGCCAGCAGCCGACGGGAGACAGATACGCAGTATTTT. Protein: CASSRRETDTQYF.